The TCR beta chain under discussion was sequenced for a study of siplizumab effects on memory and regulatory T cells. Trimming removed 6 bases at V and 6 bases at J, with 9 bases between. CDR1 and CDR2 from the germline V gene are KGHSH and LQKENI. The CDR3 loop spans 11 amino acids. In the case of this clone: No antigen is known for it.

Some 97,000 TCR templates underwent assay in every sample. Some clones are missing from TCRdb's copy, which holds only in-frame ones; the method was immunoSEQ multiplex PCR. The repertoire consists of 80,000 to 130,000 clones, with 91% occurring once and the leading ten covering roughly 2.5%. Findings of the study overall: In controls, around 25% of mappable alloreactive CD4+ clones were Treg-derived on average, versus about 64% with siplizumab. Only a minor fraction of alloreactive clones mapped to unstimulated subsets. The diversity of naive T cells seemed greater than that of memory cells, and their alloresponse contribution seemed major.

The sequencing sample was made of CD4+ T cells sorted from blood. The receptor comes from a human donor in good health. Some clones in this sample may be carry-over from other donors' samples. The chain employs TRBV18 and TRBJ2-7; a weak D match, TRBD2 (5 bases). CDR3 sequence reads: CASSPAGEQYF. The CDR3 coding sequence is TGTGCCAGCTCCCCCGCGGGCGAGCAGTACTTC.